This T cell receptor beta chain came from a study of OX40 agonist ivuxolimab in advanced cancers. Comments on this clone: Its antigen is as yet unknown.

This CDR3 is built from 14 residues. V was shortened by 2 bases and J by 5 bases, with 11 bases between the two germline ends. Germline CDR1 reads KGHSH; CDR2 reads LQKENI. The data were produced by immunoSEQ multiplex PCR, yet TCRdb's version contains in-frame clones alone and is incomplete. The sample holds tens of thousands of clones; more than 65% are singletons and the top ten take about 11%. Findings and caveats of the study: Low clonal expansion, among the lowest seen, marked partial responders at 0.1-3.0 mg/kg.

Any history of autoimmune disease or systemic immunosuppression disqualified patients. This chain uses TRBV18 with TRBJ2-3; D may be TRBD1 (5 bases). The TCR sequence derives from an adult with an advanced solid tumor such as melanoma, head and neck, liver or kidney cancer. Sequenced material: CD4+ or CD8+ T cells sorted from blood, taken in a trial of the OX40 agonist ivuxolimab. CDR3: CASSPVDQGDTQYF. CDR3 bases: TGTGCCAGCTCACCAGTAGACCAGGGAGATACGCAGTATTTT. The complete variable domain, with remaining parts taken from reference TRBV18 and TRBJ2-3, reads NAGVMQNPRHLVRRRGQEARLRCSPMKGHSHVYWYRQLPEEGLKFMVYLQKENIIDESGMPKERFSAEFPKEGPSILRIQQVVRGDSAAYFCASSPVDQGDTQYFGPGTRLTVL.